This T cell receptor beta chain was found in a study of blood T cell repertoires in COVID-19. Method: immunoSEQ multiplex PCR; TCRdb's copy keeps in-frame clones and lacks some. The sample has tens of thousands of clones; around 86% are singletons. The CDR3 contains 15 residues. The germline V gene encodes CDR1 SGHTA and CDR2 FQGNSA. V trimming: 8 bases; J trimming: 7 bases; junction bases outside the gene matches: 14. This chain joins TRBV7-2 and TRBJ1-2; 9 bases are shared with TRBD1. The sample was peripheral blood. This clonotype was obtained from a woman of 80 years or more with acute or convalescent COVID-19. The CDR3 loop reads CASVSRTGANSGYTF. The CDR3 DNA reads TGTGCCAGCGTATCAAGGACAGGGGCTAATAGTGGCTACACCTTC. Full variable domain (missing parts from reference TRBV7-2 and TRBJ1-2): GAGVSQSPSNKVTEKGKDVELRCDPISGHTALYWYRQSLGQGLEFLIYFQGNSAPDKSGLPSDRFSAERTGGSVSTLTIQRTQQEDSAVYLCASVSRTGANSGYTFGSGTRLTVV.